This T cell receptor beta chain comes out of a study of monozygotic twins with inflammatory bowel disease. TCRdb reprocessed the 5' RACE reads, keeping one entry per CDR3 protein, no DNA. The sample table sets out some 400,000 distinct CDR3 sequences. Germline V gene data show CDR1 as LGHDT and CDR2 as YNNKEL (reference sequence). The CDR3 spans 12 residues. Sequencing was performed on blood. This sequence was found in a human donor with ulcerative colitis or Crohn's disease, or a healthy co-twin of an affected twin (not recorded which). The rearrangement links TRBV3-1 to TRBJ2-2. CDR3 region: CATSQNTGELFF.